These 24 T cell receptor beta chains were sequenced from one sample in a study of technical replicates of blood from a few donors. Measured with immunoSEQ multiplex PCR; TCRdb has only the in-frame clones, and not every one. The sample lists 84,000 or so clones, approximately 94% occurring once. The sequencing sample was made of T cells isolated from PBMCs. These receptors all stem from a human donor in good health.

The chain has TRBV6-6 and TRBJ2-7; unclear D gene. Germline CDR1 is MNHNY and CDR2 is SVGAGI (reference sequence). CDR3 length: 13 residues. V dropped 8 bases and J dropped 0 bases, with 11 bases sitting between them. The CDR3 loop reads CASSGHNSYEQYF. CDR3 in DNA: TGTGCCAGCTCGGGTCACAACTCCTACGAGCAGTACTTC.

The CDR3 is CASSGTGGTEAFF. CDR3 coding DNA: TGTGCCAGCAGCGGGACAGGGGGCACTGAAGCTTTCTTT. V usage is TRBV7-9 and J usage is TRBJ1-1, with 11 positions matching TRBD1. CDR3 length: 13 residues. Trimming took 5 bases from V and 4 from J; bases not matched to a gene: 0. Per the germline V gene, CDR1 is SEHNR and CDR2 is FQNEAQ (reference sequence). Full variable domain (outside the CDR3, taken from reference TRBV7-9 and TRBJ1-1): DTGVSQNPRHKITKRGQNVTFRCDPISEHNRLYWYRQTLGQGPEFLTYFQNEAQLEKSRLLSDRFSAERPKGSFSTLEIQRTEQGDSAMYLCASSGTGGTEAFFGQGTRLTVV.

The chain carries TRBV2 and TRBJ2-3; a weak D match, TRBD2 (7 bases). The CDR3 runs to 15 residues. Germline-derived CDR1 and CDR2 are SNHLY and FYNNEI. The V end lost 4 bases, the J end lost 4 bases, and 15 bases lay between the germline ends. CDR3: CASSAYSGGADTQYF. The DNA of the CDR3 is TGTGCCAGCAGTGCGTACTCGGGGGGCGCAGATACGCAGTATTTT.

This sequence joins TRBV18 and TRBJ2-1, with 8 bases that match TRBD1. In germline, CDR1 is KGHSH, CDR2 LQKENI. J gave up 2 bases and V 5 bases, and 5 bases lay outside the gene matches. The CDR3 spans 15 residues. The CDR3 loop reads CASSLRQGTYNEQFF. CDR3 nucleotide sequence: TGTGCCAGCTCATTACGACAGGGGACCTACAATGAGCAGTTCTTC.

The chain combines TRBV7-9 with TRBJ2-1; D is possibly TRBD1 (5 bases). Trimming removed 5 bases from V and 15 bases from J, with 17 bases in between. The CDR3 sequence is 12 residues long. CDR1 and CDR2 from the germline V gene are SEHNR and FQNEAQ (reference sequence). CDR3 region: CASSQGSVGRFF. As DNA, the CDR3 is TGTGCCAGCAGCCAGGGCAGCGTAGGACGGTTCTTC.

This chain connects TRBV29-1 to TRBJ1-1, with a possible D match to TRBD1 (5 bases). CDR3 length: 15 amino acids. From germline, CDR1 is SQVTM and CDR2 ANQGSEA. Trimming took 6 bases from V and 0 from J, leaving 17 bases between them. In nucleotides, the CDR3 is TGCAGCGTCCGAACCGAACAGGCTATGAACACTGAAGCTTTCTTT. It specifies CSVRTEQAMNTEAFF. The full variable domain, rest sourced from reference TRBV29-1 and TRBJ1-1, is SAVISQKPSRDICQRGTSLTIQCQVDSQVTMMFWYRQQPGQSLTLIATANQGSEATYESGFVIDKFPISRPNLTFSTLTVSNMSPEDSSIYLCSVRTEQAMNTEAFFGQGTRLTVV.

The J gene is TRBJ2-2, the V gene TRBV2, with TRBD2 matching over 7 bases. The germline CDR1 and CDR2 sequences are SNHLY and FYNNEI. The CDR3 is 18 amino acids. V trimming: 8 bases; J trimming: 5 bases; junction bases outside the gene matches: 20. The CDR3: CASGSSWRGTKGTGELFF. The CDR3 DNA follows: TGTGCCAGCGGATCCTCTTGGCGGGGGACGAAAGGGACCGGGGAGCTGTTTTTT.

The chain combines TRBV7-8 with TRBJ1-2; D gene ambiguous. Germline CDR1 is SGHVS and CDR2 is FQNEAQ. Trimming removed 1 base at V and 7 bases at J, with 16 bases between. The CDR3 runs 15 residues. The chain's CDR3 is CASSLGGALRGGYTF. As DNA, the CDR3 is TGTGCCAGCAGCTTAGGGGGTGCGCTCCGGGGTGGCTACACCTTC.

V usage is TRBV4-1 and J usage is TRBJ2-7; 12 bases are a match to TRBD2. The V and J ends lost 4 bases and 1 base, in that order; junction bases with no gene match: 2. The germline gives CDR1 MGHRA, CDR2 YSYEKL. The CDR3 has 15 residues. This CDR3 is CASSPGTSGSYEQYF. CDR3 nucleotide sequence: TGCGCCAGCAGCCCAGGGACTAGCGGGTCCTACGAGCAGTACTTC.

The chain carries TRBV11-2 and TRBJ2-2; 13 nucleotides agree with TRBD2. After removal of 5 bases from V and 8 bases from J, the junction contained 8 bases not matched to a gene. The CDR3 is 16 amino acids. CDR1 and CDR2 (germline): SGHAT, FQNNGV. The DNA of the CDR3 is TGTGCCAGCAGCATGAGACTAGCGGGGGGTACTGGGGAGCTGTTTTTT. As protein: CASSMRLAGGTGELFF.

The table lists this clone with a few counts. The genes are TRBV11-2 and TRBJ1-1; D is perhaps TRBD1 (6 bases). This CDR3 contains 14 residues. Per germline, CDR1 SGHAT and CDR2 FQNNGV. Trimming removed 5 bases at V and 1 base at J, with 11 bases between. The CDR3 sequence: CASSTQQGNTEAFF. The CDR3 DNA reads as TGTGCCAGCAGCACGCAACAGGGGAACACTGAAGCTTTCTTT. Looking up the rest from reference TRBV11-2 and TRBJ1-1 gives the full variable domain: EAGVAQSPRYKIIEKRQSVAFWCNPISGHATLYWYQQILGQGPKLLIQFQNNGVVDDSQLPKDRFSAERLKGVDSTLKIQPAKLEDSAVYLCASSTQQGNTEAFFGQGTRLTVV.

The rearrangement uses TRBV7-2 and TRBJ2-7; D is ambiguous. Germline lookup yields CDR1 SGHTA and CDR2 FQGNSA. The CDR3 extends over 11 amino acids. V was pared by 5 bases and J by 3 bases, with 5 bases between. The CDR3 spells CASSPYYEQYF. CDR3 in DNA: TGTGCCAGCAGCCCCTACTACGAGCAGTACTTC.

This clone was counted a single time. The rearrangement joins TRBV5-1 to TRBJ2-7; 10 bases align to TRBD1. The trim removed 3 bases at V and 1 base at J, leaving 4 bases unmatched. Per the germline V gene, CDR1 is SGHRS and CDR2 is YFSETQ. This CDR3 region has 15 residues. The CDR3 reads CASSWTGGASYEQYF. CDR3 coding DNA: TGCGCCAGCAGCTGGACAGGGGGGGCTTCCTACGAGCAGTACTTC.

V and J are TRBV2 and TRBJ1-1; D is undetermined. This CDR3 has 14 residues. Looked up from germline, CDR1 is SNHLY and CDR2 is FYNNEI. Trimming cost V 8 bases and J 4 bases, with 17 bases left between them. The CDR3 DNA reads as TGTGCCAGCGTCGGGGTCGGGGATAGCACTGAAGCTTTCTTT. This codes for CASVGVGDSTEAFF.

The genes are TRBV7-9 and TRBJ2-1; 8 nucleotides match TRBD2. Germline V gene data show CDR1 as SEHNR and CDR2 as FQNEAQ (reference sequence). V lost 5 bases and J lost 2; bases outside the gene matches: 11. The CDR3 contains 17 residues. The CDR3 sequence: CASSVESGSFPYNEQFF. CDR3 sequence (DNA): TGTGCCAGCAGCGTAGAAAGCGGGAGCTTCCCCTACAATGAGCAGTTCTTC.

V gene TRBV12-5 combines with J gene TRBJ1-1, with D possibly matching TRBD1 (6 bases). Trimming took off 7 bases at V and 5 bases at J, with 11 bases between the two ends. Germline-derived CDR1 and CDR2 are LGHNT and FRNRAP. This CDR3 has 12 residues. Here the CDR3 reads CASVIGGTEAFF. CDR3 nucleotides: TGTGCTAGTGTTATAGGGGGAACTGAAGCTTTCTTT. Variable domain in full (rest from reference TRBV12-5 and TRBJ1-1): DARVTQTPRHKVTEMGQEVTMRCQPILGHNTVFWYRQTMMQGLELLAYFRNRAPLDDSGMPKDRFSAEMPDATLATLKIQPSEPRDSAVYFCASVIGGTEAFFGQGTRLTVV.

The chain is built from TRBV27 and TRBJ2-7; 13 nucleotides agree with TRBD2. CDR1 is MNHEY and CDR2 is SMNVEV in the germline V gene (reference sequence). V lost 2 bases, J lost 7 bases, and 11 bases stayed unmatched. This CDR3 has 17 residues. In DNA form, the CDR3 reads TGTGCCAGCAGTTTACGGACTAGCGGGAGAGGGTCTAAAGAGCAGTACTTC. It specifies CASSLRTSGRGSKEQYF.

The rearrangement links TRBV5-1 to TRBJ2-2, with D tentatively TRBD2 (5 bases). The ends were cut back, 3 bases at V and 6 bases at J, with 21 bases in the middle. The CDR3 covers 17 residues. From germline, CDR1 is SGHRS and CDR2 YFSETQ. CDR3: CASSSAFLGLAAGELFF. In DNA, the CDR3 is TGCGCCAGCAGCTCGGCGTTTTTAGGGCTAGCTGCCGGGGAGCTGTTTTTT.

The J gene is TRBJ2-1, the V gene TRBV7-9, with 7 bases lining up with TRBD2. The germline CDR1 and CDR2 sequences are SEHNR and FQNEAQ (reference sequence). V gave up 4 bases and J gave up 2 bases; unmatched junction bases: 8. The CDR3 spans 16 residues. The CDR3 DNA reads TGTGCCAGCAGCTGGGGACTACCCTCCCCCTACAATGAGCAGTTCTTC. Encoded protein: CASSWGLPSPYNEQFF.

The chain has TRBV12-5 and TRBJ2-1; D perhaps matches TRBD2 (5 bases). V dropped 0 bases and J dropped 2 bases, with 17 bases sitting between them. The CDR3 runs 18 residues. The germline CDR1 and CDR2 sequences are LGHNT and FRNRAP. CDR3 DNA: TGTGCTAGTGGTTTGGTACTACTGGGTAGCGTAACCTACAATGAGCAGTTCTTC. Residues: CASGLVLLGSVTYNEQFF.

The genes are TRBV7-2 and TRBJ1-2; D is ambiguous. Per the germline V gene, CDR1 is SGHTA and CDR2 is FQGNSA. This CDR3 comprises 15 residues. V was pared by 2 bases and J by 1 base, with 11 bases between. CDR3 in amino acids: CASSLPPRNNYGYTF. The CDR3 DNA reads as TGTGCCAGCAGCTTACCCCCCAGGAATAACTATGGCTACACCTTC.

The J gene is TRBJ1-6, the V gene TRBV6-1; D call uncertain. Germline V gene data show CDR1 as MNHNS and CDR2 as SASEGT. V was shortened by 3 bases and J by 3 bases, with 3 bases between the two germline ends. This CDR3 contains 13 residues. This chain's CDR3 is CASSDSYNSPLHF. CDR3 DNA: TGTGCCAGCAGTGACAGCTATAATTCACCCCTCCACTTT.

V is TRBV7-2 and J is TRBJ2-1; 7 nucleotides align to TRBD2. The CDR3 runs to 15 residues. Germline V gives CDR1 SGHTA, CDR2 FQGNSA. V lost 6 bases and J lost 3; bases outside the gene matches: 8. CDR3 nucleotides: TGTGCCAGCAGGCCTTGGGCTAGCGGCTACAATGAGCAGTTCTTC. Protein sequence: CASRPWASGYNEQFF.

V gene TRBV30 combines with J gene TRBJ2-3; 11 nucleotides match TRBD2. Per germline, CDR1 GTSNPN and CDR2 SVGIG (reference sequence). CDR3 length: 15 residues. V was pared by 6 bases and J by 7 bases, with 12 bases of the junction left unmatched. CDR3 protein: CACSSSGGNGNTQYF. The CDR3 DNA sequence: TGTGCCTGTTCCTCTAGCGGGGGGAATGGGAATACGCAGTATTTT.